The sequence of this T cell receptor beta chain was determined in a study of blood T cell repertoires in COVID-19. Background on the study: COVID-19 samples, acute and convalescent, were from the United States, Italy and Spain. PBMCs, B-cell-depleted T cells, or T cells provided the cDNA or gDNA that made up the material.

In the original processing: Amplification with reference gene primers provided the estimates of nucleated cell counts. The data were produced by immunoSEQ multiplex PCR, yet TCRdb's version contains in-frame clones alone and is incomplete. That table gives V, J and clone size, and the DNA gave D and trimming. The data show around 120,000 clones, 65% to 85% seen once. Deletions cut 1 base from V and 5 bases from J, with 9 bases between. CDR1 and CDR2 from the germline V gene are SGHKS and YYEKEE (reference sequence). This CDR3 region has 13 residues. The receptor was derived from a man of 80 years or more with active or convalescent COVID-19. The sequenced sample was peripheral blood. This chain links TRBV5-5 with TRBJ1-1; D unresolved. The CDR3 loop reads CASSLYEVTEAFF. CDR3 coding DNA: TGTGCCAGCAGCTTGTATGAGGTTACTGAAGCTTTCTTT. The entire variable domain, with the rest obtained from reference TRBV5-5 and TRBJ1-1, is as follows: DAGVTQSPTHLIKTRGQQVTLRCSPISGHKSVSWYQQVLGQGPQFIFQYYEKEERGRGNFPDRFSARQFPNYSSELNVNALLLGDSALYLCASSLYEVTEAFFGQGTRLTVV.